This T cell receptor (beta chain) was sequenced for a study of control samples from healthy donors and cancer patients. The data were produced by immunoSEQ multiplex PCR, yet TCRdb's version contains in-frame clones alone and is incomplete. The sample holds 160,000 or so clones; roughly 95% are singletons and the top ten take 1%. V lost 5 bases to trimming and J lost 7 bases; unmatched junction nucleotides: 5. The CDR3 has 12 residues. Germline V lookup: CDR1 MNHEY, CDR2 SMNVEV (reference sequence). The source material was blood. This clonotype was obtained from a woman in her thirties in good health. This chain connects TRBV27 to TRBJ2-7; 7 bases agree with TRBD1. The DNA for the CDR3 is TGTGCCAGCAGTCCTATACAGGGGGAGCAGTACTTC. Protein: CASSPIQGEQYF.